This T cell receptor beta chain was sequenced in a study of T cell changes during pregnancy in multiple sclerosis. TCRdb keeps only in-frame clones here, not all; method: immunoSEQ multiplex PCR. The sample lists about 79,000 clones, roughly 93% seen once, with around 0.75% in the top ten. This specimen was peripheral blood, taken in the second trimester of pregnancy. This TCR was recovered from a female donor in good health, enrolled as a control in a pregnancy study.

CDR3 coding DNA: TGTGCCACCAGCAGAGACCGGGGATCCTACGAGCAGTACTTC. Residues: CATSRDRGSYEQYF. The gene calls are TRBV15 and TRBJ2-7; a possible D gene is TRBD2 (5 bases). This CDR3 region has 14 residues. Germline-derived CDR1 and CDR2 are LNHNV and YYDKDF (reference sequence). Trimming pared 0 bases from V and 1 base from J, leaving 7 bases between.